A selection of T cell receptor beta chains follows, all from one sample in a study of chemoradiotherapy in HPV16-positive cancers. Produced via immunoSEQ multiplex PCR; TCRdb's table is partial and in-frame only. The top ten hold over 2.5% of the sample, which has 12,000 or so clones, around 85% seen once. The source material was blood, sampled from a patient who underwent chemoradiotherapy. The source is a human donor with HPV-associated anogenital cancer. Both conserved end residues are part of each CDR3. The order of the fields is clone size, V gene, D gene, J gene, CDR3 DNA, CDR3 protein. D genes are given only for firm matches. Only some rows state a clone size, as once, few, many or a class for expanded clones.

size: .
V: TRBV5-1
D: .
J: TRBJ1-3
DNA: TGCGCCAGCAGCTTGGGAGCAGGGCAATCTGGAAACACCATATATTTT
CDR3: CASSLGAGQSGNTIYF

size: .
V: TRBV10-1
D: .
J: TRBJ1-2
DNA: TGCGCCAGTCCGAGGGGGGAAACCCTTCCCCTTAACTATGGCTACACCTTC
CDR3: CASPRGETLPLNYGYTF

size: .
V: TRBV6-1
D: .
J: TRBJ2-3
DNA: TGTGCCAGCATCCTCGGGACTAGCACAGATACGCAGTATTTT
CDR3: CASILGTSTDTQYF

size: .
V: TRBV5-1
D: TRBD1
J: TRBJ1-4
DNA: TGCGCCAGCAGGACAACAGGGGCAACTAATGAAAAACTGTTTTTT
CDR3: CASRTTGATNEKLFF

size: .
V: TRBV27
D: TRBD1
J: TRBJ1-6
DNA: TGTGCCAGCAGTTTATCTGGGACAGGGAGCTCCCATAATTCACCCCTCCACTTT
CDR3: CASSLSGTGSSHNSPLHF

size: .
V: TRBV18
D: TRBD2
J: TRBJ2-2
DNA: TGTGCCAGCTCACCATTGACTAGCGGGGAGACCGGGGAGCTGTTTTTT
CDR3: CASSPLTSGETGELFF

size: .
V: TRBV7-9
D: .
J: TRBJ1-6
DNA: TGTGCCAGCAGTGCTGGGGGAAGCGATTCACCCCTCCACTTT
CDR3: CASSAGGSDSPLHF

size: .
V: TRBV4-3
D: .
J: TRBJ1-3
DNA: TGCGCCAGCAGCCAAGACAGTAATGGAAACACCATATATTTT
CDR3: CASSQDSNGNTIYF

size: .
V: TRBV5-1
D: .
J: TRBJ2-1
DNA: TGCGCCAGCAGCTCGCTCCCTCCGGCGTTGGGTTATGAGCAGTTCTTC
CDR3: CASSSLPPALGYEQFF

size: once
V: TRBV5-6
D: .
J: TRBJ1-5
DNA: TGTGCCAGCAGCTTGTACCCGTGGTTGGGTCAGCCCCAGCATTTT
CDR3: CASSLYPWLGQPQHF

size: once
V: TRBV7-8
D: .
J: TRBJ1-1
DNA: TGTGCCAGCAGCTTACTTTACACTGAAGCTTTCTTT
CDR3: CASSLLYTEAFF

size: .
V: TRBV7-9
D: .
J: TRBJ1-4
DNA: TGTGCCAGCAGCTTAAGTAGGGACGAGGAAAAACTGTTTTTT
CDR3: CASSLSRDEEKLFF

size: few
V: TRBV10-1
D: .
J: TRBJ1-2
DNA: TGCGCCAGCAGTGGAGATGGTAGCCCCCATGGCTACACCTTC
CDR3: CASSGDGSPHGYTF

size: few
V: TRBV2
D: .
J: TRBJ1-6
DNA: TGTGCCAGCAGGGAGAGGACAGCGGTACGTTCACCCCTCCACTTT
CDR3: CASRERTAVRSPLHF

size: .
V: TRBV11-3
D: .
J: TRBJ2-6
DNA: TGTGCCAGCAGCCCCCGGGGGCCCGGGGCCAACGTCCTGACTTTC
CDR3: CASSPRGPGANVLTF

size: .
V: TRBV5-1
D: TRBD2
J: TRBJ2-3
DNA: TGCGCCAGCAGCTGGGGTCTAGCGGGGGGTAGCACAGATACGCAGTATTTT
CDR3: CASSWGLAGGSTDTQYF

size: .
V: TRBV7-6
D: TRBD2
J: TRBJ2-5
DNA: TGTGCCAGCAGCACCTCCGGGACTAGCCAGGGGACCCAGTACTTC
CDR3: CASSTSGTSQGTQYF

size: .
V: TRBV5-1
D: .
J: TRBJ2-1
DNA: TGCGCCAGCAGCCCCCGGCAGGGGATCTCCTACAATGAGCAGTTCTTC
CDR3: CASSPRQGISYNEQFF

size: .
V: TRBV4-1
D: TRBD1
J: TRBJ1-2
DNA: TGCGCCAGCAGCCAGCCTCTGACAGGGTTCGAAGGTAACTATGGCTACACCTTC
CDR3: CASSQPLTGFEGNYGYTF

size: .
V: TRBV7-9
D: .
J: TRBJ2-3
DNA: TGTGCCAGCAGGGGAGTTTGGCAGGTGAATATAGATACGCAGTATTTT
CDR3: CASRGVWQVNIDTQYF

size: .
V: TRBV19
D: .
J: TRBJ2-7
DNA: TGTGCCAGTAGCCCTACCCCAACCTACGAGCAGTACTTC
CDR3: CASSPTPTYEQYF

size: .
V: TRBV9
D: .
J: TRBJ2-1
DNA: TGTGCCAGCAGCCTCCTATGGGGGGATGGCGAGCAGTTCTTC
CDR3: CASSLLWGDGEQFF

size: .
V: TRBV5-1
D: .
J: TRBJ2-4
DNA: TGCGCCAGCAGCTTCGGGTTATTAGCCAAAAACATTCAGTACTTC
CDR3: CASSFGLLAKNIQYF

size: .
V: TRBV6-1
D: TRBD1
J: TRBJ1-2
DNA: TGTGCCAGCAGTGAGGCGGGGACAGGGTATGGCTACACCTTC
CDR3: CASSEAGTGYGYTF

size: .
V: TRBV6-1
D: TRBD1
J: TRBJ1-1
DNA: TGTGCCAGCAACCGACAGGGTAGCACTGAAGCTTTCTTT
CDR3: CASNRQGSTEAFF

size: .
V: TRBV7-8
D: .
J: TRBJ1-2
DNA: TGTGCCAGCAGCCCCACTAGGTCTAACTATGGCTACACCTTC
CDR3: CASSPTRSNYGYTF

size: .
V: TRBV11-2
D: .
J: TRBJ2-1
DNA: TGTGCCAGCAGCCCCCGGGTTACAGCTAGCTCCTACAATGAGCAGTTCTTC
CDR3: CASSPRVTASSYNEQFF

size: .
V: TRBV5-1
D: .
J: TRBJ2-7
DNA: TGCGCCAGCAGCTTAATTCCCGGGACCTACGAGCAGTACTTC
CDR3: CASSLIPGTYEQYF

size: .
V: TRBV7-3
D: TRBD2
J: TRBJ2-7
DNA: TGTGCCAGCAGCTTAGGGCTAGCGGGTTTAAACGAGCAGTACTTC
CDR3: CASSLGLAGLNEQYF

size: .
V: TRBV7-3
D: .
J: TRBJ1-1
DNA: TGTGCCAGCAGCCTACAGGGATGGGGCGCCATGAACACTGAAGCTTTCTTT
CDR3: CASSLQGWGAMNTEAFF

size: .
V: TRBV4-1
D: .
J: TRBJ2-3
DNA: TGCGCCAGCAGCCATCCGGGTGATCTTACAGATACGCAGTATTTT
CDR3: CASSHPGDLTDTQYF

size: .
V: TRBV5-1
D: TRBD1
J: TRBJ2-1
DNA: TGCGCCAGCAGCTTGGGAGGGGGCGATGAGCAGTTCTTC
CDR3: CASSLGGGDEQFF

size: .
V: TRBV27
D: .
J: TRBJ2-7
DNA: TGTGCCAGCAGTTTGGCGACTAGTAGCCACGAGCAGTACTTC
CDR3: CASSLATSSHEQYF

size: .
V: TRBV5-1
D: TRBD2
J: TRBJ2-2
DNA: TGCGCCAGCAGCTCGCTAGGACTAGCGGGGATGATTAACACCGGGGAGCTGTTTTTT
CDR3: CASSSLGLAGMINTGELFF

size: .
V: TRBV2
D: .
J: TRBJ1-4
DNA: TGTGCCAGCAGAAAGGACTATAATGAAAAACTGTTTTTT
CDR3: CASRKDYNEKLFF

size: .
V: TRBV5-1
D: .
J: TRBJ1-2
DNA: TGCGCCAGCAGCCCGGGGACACCGAACTATGGCTACACCTTC
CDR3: CASSPGTPNYGYTF

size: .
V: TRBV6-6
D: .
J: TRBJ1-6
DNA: TGTGCCAGCAGTTCCGCCTCACAGGGATCCAATTCACCCCTCCACTTT
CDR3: CASSSASQGSNSPLHF

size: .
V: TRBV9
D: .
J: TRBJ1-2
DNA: TGTGCCAGCAGCGTAGACGGGATCGGGGGTGGCTACACCTTC
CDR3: CASSVDGIGGGYTF

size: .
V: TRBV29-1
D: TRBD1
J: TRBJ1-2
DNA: TGCAGCGGGTCGGACAGGGACTATGGCTACACCTTC
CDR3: CSGSDRDYGYTF

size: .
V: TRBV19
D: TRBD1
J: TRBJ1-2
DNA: TGTGCCAGTAGCGTACGACAGGGAGTGGATGGCTACACCTTC
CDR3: CASSVRQGVDGYTF

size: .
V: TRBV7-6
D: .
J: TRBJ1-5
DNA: TGTGCCAGCAGCTTAGGTGGAATGGGAAGCAATCAGCCCCAGCATTTT
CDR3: CASSLGGMGSNQPQHF

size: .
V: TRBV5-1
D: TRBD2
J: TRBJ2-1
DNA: TGCGCCAGCAGCTCGGGGACTAGCGGGGGGGCCATCCTATTTAATGAGCAGTTCTTC
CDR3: CASSSGTSGGAILFNEQFF

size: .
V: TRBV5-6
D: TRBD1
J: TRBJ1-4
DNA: TGTGCCAGCAGCCAGTTCACAGGGGGACGAGTGGGGGCTAATGAAAAACTGTTTTTT
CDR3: CASSQFTGGRVGANEKLFF

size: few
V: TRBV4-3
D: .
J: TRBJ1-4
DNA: TGCGCCAGCAGCCAAGGCGGCACCACTAATGAAAAACTGTTTTTT
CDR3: CASSQGGTTNEKLFF

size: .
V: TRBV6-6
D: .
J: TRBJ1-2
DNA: TGTGCCAGCAGTTACCCGGTCCCCACAGGAGGCTACACCTTC
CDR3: CASSYPVPTGGYTF

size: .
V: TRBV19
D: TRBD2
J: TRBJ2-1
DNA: TGTGCCAGTAGTCCCAGACTAGCGGGGGCTCTCAATGAGCAGTTCTTC
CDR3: CASSPRLAGALNEQFF

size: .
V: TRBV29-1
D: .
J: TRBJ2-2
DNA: TGCAGCGCCCCAGGCCCAGGGGGGAGGACCGGGGAGCTGTTTTTT
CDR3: CSAPGPGGRTGELFF

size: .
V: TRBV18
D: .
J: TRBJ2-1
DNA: TGTGCCAGCTCACCACTTCAGGACAATGAGCAGTTCTTC
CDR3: CASSPLQDNEQFF

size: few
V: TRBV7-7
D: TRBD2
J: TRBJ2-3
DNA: TGTGCCAGCAGTAGCGGGGGCACAGATACGCAGTATTTT
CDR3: CASSSGGTDTQYF

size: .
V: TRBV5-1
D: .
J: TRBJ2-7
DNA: TGCGCCAGCAGTTATGGGATTTTTCAAAGCGAGCAGTACTTC
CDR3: CASSYGIFQSEQYF

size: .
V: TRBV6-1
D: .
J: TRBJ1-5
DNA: TGTGCCAGCAGTGCGTGGGGCAATCAGCCCCAGCATTTT
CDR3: CASSAWGNQPQHF

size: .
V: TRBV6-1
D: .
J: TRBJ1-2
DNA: TGTGCCAGCAGTGAACTTGGGTTTTTCCATGGCTACACCTTC
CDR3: CASSELGFFHGYTF

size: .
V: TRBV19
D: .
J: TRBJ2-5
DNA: TGTGCCAGTAGTGTCCGACAGGTAGACCAAGAGACCCAGTACTTC
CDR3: CASSVRQVDQETQYF